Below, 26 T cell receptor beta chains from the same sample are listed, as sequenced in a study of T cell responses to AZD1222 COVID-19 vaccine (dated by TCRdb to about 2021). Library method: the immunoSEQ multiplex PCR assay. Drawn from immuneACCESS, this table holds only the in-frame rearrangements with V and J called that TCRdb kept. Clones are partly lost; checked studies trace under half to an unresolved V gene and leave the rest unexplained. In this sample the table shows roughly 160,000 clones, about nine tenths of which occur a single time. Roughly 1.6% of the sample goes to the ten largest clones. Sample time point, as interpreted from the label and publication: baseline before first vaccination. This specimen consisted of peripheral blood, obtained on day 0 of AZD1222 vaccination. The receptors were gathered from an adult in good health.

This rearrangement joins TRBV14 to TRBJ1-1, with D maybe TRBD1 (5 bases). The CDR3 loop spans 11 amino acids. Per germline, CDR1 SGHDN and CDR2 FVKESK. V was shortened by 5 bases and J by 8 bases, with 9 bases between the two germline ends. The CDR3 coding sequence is TGTGCCAGCAGCGCCTACAGGGAAGCTTTCTTT. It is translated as CASSAYREAFF. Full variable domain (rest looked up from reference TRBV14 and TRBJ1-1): EAGVTQFPSHSVIEKGQTVTLRCDPISGHDNLYWYRRVMGKEIKFLLHFVKESKQDESGMPNNRFLAERTGGTYSTLKVQPAELEDSGVYFCASSAYREAFFGQGTRLTVV.

This chain's CDR3 is CASSHQQGNYGYTF. CDR3 nucleotide sequence: TGTGCCAGCAGCCACCAACAGGGTAACTATGGCTACACCTTC. The chain carries TRBV3-1 (or the pseudogene TRBV3-2) and TRBJ1-2, with D tentatively TRBD1 (6 bases). Germline CDR1 LGHDT, CDR2 YNNKEL (reference sequence). The V and J ends lost 3 bases and 1 base respectively, with 9 bases between them. The CDR3 length is 14 residues.

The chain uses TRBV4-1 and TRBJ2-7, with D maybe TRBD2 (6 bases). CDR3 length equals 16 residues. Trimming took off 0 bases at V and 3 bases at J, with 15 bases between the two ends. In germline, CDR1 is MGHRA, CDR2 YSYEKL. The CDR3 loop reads CASSQDTLGGNYEQYF. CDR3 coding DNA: TGCGCCAGCAGCCAAGATACACTCGGGGGAAACTACGAGCAGTACTTC.

The CDR3 reads CASSGGRGGSTDTQYF. The CDR3 region has the DNA TGTGCCAGCAGCGGAGGGCGGGGGGGCTCGACAGATACGCAGTATTTT. The rearrangement joins TRBV9 to TRBJ2-3, with 9 bases matching TRBD2. The CDR3 has 16 residues. Germline values: CDR1 SGDLS, CDR2 YYNGEE. V was pared by 3 bases and J by 3 bases, with 8 bases of the junction left unmatched. The full variable domain, its missing parts supplied by reference TRBV9 and TRBJ2-3, is DSGVTQTPKHLITATGQRVTLRCSPRSGDLSVYWYQQSLDQGLQFLIQYYNGEERAKGNILERFSAQQFPDLHSELNLSSLELGDSALYFCASSGGRGGSTDTQYFGPGTRLTVL.

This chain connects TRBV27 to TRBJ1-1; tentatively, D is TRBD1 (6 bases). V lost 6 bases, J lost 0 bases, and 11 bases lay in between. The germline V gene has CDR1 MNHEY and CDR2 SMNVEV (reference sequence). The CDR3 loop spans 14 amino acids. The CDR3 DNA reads TGTGCCAGCAGGGGGACACGGATGAACACTGAAGCTTTCTTT. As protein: CASRGTRMNTEAFF.

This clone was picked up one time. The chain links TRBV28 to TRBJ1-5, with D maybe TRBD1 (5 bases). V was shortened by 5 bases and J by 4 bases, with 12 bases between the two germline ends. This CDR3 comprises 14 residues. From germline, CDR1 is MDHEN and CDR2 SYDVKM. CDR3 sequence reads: CASSPRQRNQPQHF. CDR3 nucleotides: TGTGCCAGCAGTCCTAGACAGAGAAATCAGCCCCAGCATTTT.

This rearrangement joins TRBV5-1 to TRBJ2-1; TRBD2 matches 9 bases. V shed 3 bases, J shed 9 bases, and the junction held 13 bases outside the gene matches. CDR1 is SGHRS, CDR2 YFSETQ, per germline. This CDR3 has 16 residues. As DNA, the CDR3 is TGCGCCAGCAGCTACACCGATGCGCGGGGGGGCACTGAGCAGTTCTTC. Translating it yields CASSYTDARGGTEQFF. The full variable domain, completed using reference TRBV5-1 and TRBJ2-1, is KAGVTQTPRYLIKTRGQQVTLSCSPISGHRSVSWYQQTPGQGLQFLFEYFSETQRNKGNFPGRFSGRQFSNSRSEMNVSTLELGDSALYLCASSYTDARGGTEQFFGPGTRLTVL.

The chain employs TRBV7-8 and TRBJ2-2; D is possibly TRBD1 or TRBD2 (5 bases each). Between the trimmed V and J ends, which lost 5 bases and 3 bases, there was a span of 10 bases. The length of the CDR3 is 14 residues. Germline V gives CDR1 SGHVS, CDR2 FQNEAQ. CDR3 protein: CASSPGRDTGELFF. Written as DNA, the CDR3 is TGTGCCAGCAGCCCGGGACGAGACACCGGGGAGCTGTTTTTT.

The CDR3 DNA follows: TGTGCCAGCAGTCCGTCTGGCCCTGAAGCTTTCTTT. This translates into CASSPSGPEAFF. This chain links TRBV5-5 with TRBJ1-1; D call uncertain. The CDR3 length is 12 residues. Germline CDR1 reads SGHKS; CDR2 reads YYEKEE (reference sequence). V lost 5 bases and J lost 6, with 11 bases in between.

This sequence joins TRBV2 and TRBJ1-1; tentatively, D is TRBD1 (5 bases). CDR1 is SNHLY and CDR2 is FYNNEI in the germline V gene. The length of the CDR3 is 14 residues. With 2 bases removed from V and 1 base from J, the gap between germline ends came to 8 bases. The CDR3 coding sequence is TGTGCCAGCAGTGAAAGTGGGGGGAACACTGAAGCTTTCTTT. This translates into CASSESGGNTEAFF. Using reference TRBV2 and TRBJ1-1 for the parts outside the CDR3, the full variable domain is EPEVTQTPSHQVTQMGQEVILRCVPISNHLYFYWYRQILGQKVEFLVSFYNNEISEKSEIFDDQFSVERPDGSNFTLKIRSTKLEDSAMYFCASSESGGNTEAFFGQGTRLTVV.

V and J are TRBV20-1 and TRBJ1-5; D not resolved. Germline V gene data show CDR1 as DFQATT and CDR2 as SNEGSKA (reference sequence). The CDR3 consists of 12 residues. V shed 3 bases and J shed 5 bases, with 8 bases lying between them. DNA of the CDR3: TGCAGTGCTAGTCATAGTGATCAGCCCCAGCATTTT. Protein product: CSASHSDQPQHF.

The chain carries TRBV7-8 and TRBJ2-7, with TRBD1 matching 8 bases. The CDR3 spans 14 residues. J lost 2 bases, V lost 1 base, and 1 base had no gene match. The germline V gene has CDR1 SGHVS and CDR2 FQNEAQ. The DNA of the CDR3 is TGTGCCAGCAGCTTAGGGACAGGGCCCTACGAGCAGTACTTC. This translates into CASSLGTGPYEQYF. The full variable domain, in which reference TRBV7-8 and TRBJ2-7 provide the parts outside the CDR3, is GAGVSQSPRYKVAKRGQDVALRCDPISGHVSLFWYQQALGQGPEFLTYFQNEAQLDKSGLPSDRFFAERPEGSVSTLKIQRTQQEDSAVYLCASSLGTGPYEQYFGPGTRLTVT.

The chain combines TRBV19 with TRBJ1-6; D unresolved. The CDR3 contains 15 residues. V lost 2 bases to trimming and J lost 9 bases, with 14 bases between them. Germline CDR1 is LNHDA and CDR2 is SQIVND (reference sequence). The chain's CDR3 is CASSIQPDGASPLHF. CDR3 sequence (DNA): TGTGCCAGTAGTATACAGCCTGACGGTGCTTCACCCCTCCACTTT.

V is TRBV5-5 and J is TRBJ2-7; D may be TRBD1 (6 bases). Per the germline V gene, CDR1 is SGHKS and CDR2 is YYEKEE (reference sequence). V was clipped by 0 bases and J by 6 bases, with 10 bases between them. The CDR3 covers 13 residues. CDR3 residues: CASSLVPGAEQYF. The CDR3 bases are TGTGCCAGCAGCTTGGTTCCAGGGGCCGAGCAGTACTTC.

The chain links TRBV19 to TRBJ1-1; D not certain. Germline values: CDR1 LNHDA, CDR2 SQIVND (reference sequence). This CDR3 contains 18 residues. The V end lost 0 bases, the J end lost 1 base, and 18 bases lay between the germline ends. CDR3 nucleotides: TGTGCCAGTAGTATAGAGAGCGGTCGGGCCTTTCGGAACACTGAAGCTTTCTTT. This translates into CASSIESGRAFRNTEAFF.

The CDR3 region has the DNA TGCGCCAGCAGCTTGGGTTCAGGCGCCAACTATGGCTACACCTTC. It yields the protein CASSLGSGANYGYTF. V and J are TRBV5-1 and TRBJ1-2, with D unresolved. The germline V gene has CDR1 SGHRS and CDR2 YFSETQ. The CDR3 consists of 15 residues. V lost 0 bases to trimming and J lost 2 bases, with 11 bases between them. Drawing the rest from reference TRBV5-1 and TRBJ1-2, the complete variable domain is KAGVTQTPRYLIKTRGQQVTLSCSPISGHRSVSWYQQTPGQGLQFLFEYFSETQRNKGNFPGRFSGRQFSNSRSEMNVSTLELGDSALYLCASSLGSGANYGYTFGSGTRLTVV.

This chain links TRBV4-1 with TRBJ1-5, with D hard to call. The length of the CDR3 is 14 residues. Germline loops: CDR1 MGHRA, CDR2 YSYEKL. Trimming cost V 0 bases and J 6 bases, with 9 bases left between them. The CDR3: CASSQDLWIQPQHF. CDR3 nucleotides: TGCGCCAGCAGCCAAGATCTATGGATTCAGCCCCAGCATTTT.

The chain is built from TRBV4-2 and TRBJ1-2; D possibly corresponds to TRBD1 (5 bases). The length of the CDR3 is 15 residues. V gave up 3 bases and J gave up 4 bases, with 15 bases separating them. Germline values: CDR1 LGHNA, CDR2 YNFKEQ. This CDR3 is CASSQGGETVYGYTF. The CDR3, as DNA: TGTGCCAGCAGCCAGGGAGGGGAGACAGTCTATGGCTACACCTTC.

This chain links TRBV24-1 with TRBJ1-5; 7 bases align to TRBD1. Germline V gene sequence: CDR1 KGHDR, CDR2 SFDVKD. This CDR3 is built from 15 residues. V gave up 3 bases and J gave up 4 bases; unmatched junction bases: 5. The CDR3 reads CATSDLHRGNQPQHF. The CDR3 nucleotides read TGTGCCACCAGTGATCTCCACAGGGGAAATCAGCCCCAGCATTTT.

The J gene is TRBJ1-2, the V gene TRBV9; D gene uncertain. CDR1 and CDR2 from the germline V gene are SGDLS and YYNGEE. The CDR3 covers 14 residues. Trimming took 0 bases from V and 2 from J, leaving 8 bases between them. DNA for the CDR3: TGTGCCAGCAGCGTAGAGGGCGGGAACTATGGCTACACCTTC. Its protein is CASSVEGGNYGYTF.

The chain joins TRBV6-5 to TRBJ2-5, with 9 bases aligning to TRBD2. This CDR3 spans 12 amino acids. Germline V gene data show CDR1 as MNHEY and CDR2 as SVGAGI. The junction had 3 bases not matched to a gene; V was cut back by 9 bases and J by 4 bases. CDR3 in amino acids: CASSAGGETQYF. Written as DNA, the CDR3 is TGTGCCAGTTCAGCGGGGGGAGAGACCCAGTACTTC.

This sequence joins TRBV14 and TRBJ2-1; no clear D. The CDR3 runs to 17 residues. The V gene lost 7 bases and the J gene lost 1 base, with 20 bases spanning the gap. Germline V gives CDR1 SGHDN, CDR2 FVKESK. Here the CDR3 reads CASMARLGSLSYNEQFF. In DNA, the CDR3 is TGTGCCAGCATGGCTAGATTGGGGTCTCTATCCTACAATGAGCAGTTCTTC.

The CDR3: CASSLTGITEAFF. In DNA form, the CDR3 reads TGTGCCAGCAGCTTAACCGGGATCACTGAAGCTTTCTTT. The chain recombines TRBV7-3 with TRBJ1-1; no reliable D call. V lost 0 bases and J lost 4, with 6 bases in between. The length of the CDR3 is 13 residues. Germline assignment: CDR1 SGHTA and CDR2 FQGTGA.

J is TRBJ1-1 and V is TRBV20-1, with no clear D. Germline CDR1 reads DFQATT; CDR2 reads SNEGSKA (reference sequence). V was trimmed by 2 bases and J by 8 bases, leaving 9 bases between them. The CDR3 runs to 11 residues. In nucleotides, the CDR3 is TGCAGTGCTAGACCCGGTTGGGAAGCTTTCTTT. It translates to CSARPGWEAFF.

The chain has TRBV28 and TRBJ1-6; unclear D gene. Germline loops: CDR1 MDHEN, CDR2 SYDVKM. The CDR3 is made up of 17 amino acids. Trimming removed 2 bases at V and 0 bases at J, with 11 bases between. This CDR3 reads CASSLRARSSYNSPLHF. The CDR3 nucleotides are TGTGCCAGCAGTTTAAGGGCCCGGAGCTCCTATAATTCACCCCTCCACTTT.

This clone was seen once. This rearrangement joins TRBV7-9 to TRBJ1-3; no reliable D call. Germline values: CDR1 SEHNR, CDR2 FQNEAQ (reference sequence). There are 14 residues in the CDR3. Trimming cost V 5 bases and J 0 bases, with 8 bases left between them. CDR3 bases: TGTGCCAGCAGCCGCGGGAACTCTGGAAACACCATATATTTT. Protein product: CASSRGNSGNTIYF.